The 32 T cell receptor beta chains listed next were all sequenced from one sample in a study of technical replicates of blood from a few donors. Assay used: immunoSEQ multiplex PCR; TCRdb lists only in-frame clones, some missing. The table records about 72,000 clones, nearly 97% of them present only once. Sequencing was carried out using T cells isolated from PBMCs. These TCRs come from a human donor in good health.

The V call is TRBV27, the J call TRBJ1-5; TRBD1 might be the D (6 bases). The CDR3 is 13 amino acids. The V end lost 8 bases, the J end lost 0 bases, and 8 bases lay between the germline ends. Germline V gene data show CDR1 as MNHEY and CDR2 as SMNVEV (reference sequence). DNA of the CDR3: TGTGCCAGCTCAGGGGATAGCAATCAGCCCCAGCATTTT. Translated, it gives CASSGDSNQPQHF.

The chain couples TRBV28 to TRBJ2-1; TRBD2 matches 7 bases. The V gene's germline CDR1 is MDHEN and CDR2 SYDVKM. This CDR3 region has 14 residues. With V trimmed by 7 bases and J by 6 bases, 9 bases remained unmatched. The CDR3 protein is CASTSPTSPNEQFF. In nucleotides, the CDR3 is TGTGCCAGCACTTCCCCGACTAGCCCCAATGAGCAGTTCTTC. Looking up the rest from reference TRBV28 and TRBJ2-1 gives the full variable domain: DVKVTQSSRYLVKRTGEKVFLECVQDMDHENMFWYRQDPGLGLRLIYFSYDVKMKEKGDIPEGYSVSREKKERFSLILESASTNQTSMYLCASTSPTSPNEQFFGPGTRLTVL.

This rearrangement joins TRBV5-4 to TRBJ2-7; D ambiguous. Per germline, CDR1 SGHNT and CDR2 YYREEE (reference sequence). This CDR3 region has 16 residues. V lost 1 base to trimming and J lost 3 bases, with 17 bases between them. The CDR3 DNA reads TGTGCCAGCAGCTTGTATGGCGGCTCCCTTCGCTACGAGCAGTACTTC. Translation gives CASSLYGGSLRYEQYF.

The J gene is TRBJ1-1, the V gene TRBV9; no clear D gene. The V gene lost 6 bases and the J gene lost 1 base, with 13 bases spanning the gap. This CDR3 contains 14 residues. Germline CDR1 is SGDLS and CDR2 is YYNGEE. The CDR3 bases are TGTGCCAGCACCCGAAGGCTAGCGAACACTGAAGCTTTCTTT. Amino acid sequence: CASTRRLANTEAFF.

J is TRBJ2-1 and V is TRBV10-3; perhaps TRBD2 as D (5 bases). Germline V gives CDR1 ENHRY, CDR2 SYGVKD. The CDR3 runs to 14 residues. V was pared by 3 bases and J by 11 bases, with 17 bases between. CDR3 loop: CAISDVKGVEKQFF. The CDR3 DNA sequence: TGTGCCATCAGTGATGTTAAGGGAGTCGAGAAGCAGTTCTTC.

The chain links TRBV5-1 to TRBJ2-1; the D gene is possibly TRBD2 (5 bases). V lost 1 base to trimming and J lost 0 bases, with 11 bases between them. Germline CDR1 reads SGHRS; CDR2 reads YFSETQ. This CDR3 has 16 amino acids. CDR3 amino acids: CASSLPAESSYNEQFF. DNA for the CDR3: TGCGCCAGCAGCTTGCCAGCGGAGAGCTCCTACAATGAGCAGTTCTTC.

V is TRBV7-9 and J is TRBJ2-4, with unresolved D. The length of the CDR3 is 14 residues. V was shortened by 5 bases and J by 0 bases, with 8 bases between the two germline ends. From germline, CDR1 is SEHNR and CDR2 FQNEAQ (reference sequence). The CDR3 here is CASSPTLAKNIQYF. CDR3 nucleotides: TGTGCCAGCAGCCCAACTTTAGCCAAAAACATTCAGTACTTC.

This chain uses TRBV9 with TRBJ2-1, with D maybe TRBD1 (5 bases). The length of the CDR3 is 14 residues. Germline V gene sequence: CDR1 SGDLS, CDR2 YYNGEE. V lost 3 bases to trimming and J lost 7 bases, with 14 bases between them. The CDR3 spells CASSGKQVFNEQFF. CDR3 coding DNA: TGTGCCAGCAGCGGAAAACAGGTCTTTAATGAGCAGTTCTTC.

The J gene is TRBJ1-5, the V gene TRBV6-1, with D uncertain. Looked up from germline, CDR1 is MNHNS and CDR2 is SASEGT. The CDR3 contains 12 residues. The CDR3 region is CVSNNRNQPQHF. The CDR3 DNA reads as TGTGTATCAAACAATCGCAATCAGCCCCAGCATTTT.

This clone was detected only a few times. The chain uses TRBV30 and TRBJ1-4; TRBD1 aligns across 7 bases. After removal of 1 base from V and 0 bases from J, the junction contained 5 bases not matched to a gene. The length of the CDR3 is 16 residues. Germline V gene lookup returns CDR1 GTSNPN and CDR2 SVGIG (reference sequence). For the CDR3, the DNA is TGTGCCTGGAGTGCTGGACAGGTCACAACTAATGAAAAACTGTTTTTT. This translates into CAWSAGQVTTNEKLFF.

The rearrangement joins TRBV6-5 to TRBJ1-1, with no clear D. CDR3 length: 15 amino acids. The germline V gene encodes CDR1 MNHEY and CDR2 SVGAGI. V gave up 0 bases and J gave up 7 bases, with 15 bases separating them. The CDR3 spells CASSYSILLSVEAFF. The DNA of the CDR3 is TGTGCCAGCAGTTACTCGATCCTTTTGAGTGTTGAAGCTTTCTTT.

CDR3 nucleotide sequence: TGTGCCAGCAGTGAAGCGAACTACAGGGGATGGGCTGTGGATACGCAGTATTTT. Its translation is CASSEANYRGWAVDTQYF. The rearrangement joins TRBV6-1 to TRBJ2-3, with 7 bases identical to TRBD1. Germline loops: CDR1 MNHNS, CDR2 SASEGT. V dropped 0 bases and J dropped 6; count of bases not matched to a gene: 15. The CDR3 loop spans 18 amino acids.

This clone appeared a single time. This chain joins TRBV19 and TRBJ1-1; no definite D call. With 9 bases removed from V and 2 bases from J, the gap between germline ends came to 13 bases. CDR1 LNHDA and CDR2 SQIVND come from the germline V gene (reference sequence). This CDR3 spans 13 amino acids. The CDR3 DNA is TGTGCCAGCTCGGGAGTACTCAACACTGAAGCTTTCTTT. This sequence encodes CASSGVLNTEAFF.

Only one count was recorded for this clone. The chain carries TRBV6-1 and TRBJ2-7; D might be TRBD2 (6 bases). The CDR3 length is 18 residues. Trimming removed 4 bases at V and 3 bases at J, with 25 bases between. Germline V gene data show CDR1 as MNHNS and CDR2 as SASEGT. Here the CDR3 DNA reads TGTGCCAGCAGTGCCCTGCCCCCGGGACTTGGAACCCTCTACGAGCAGTACTTC. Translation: CASSALPPGLGTLYEQYF.

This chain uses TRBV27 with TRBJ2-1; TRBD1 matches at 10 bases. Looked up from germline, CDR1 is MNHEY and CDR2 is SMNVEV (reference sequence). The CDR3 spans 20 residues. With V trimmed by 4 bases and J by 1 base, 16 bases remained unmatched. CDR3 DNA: TGTGCCAGCAGTTCCGGGACAGGGGCAACTCTTGCCTTATCCTACAATGAGCAGTTCTTC. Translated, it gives CASSSGTGATLALSYNEQFF.

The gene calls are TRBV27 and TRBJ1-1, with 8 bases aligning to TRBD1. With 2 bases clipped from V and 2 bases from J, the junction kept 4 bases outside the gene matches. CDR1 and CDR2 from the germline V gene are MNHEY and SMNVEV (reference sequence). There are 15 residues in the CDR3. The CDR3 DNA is TGTGCCAGCAGTTTAAGGACAGGGCGAAACACTGAAGCTTTCTTT. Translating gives CASSLRTGRNTEAFF.

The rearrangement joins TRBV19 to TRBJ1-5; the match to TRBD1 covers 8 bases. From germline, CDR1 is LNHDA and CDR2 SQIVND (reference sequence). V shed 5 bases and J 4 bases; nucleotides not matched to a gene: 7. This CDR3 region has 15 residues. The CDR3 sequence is CASSPPGQGNQPQHF. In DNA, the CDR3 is TGTGCCAGTAGTCCCCCCGGACAGGGTAATCAGCCCCAGCATTTT.

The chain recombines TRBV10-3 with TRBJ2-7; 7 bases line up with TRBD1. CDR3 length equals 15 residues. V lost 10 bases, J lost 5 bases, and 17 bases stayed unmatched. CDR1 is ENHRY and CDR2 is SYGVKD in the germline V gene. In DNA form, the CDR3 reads TGTGCCACCTTAGATACAGGGGCTCGGAAGGACGAGCAGTACTTC. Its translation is CATLDTGARKDEQYF.

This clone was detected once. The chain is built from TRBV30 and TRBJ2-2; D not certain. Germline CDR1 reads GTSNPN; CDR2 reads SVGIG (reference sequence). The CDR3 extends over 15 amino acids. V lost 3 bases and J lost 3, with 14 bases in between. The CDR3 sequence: CAWSVKYEDTGELFF. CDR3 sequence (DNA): TGTGCCTGGAGCGTCAAGTACGAGGACACCGGGGAGCTGTTTTTT.

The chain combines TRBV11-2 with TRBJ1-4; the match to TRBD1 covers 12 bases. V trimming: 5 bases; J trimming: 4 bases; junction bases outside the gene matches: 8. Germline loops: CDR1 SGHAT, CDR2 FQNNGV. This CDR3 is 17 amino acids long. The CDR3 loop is CASSGGQGARNNEKLFF. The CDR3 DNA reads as TGTGCCAGCAGCGGGGGACAGGGGGCGCGTAATAATGAAAAACTGTTTTTT.

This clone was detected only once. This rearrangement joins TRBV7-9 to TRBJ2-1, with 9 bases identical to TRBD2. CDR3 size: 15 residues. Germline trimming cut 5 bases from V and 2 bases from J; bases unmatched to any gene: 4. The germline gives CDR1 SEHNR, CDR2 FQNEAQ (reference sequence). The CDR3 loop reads CASSNGLAPYNEQFF. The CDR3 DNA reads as TGTGCCAGCAGCAACGGACTAGCGCCCTACAATGAGCAGTTCTTC.

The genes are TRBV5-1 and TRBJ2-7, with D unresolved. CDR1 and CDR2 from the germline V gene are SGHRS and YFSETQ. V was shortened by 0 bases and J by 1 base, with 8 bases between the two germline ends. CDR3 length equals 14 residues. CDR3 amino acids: CASSLVSFSYEQYF. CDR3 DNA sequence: TGCGCCAGCAGCTTGGTTTCCTTTTCCTACGAGCAGTACTTC.

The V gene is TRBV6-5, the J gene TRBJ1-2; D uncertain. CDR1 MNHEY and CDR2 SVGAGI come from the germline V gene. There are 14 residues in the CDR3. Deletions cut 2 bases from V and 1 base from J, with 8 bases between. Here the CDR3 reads CASSYGTLNYGYTF. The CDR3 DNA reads TGTGCCAGCAGTTACGGCACCCTTAACTATGGCTACACCTTC.

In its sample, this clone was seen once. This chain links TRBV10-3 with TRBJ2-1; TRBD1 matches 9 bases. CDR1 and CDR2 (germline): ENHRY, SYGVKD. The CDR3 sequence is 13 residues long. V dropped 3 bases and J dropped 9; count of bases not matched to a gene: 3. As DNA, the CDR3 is TGTGCCATCAGTGAAGGACAGGGGTTTGAGCAGTTCTTC. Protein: CAISEGQGFEQFF.

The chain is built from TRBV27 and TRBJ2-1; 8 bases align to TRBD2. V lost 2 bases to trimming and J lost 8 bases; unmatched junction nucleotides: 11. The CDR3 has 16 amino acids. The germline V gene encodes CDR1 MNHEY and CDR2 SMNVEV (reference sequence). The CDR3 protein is CASSLTEGLGMDEQFF. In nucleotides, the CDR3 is TGTGCCAGCAGTTTAACAGAGGGACTAGGTATGGATGAGCAGTTCTTC.

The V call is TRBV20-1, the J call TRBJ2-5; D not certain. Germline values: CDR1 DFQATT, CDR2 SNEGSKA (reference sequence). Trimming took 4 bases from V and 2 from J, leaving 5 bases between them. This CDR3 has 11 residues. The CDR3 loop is CSANLQETQYF. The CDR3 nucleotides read TGCAGTGCTAACCTACAAGAGACCCAGTACTTC.

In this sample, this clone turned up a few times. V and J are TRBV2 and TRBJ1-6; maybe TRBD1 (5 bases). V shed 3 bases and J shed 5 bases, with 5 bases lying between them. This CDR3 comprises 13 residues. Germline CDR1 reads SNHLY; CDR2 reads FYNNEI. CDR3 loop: CASSETDNSPLHF. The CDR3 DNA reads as TGTGCCAGCAGTGAGACAGATAATTCACCCCTCCACTTT.

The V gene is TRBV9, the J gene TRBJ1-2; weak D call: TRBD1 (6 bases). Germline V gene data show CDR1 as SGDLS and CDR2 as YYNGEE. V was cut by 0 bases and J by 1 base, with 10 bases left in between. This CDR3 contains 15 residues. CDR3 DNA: TGTGCCAGCAGCGTAGGGGACACCTATAACTATGGCTACACCTTC. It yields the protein CASSVGDTYNYGYTF.

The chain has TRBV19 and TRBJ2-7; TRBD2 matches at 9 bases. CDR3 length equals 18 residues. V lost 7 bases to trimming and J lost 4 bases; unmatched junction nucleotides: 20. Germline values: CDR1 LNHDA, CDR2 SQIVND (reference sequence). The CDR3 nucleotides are TGTGCCAGTAAGGGGACCCCAAGTCCGGGACTAGCTGGTTACGAGCAGTACTTC. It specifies CASKGTPSPGLAGYEQYF.

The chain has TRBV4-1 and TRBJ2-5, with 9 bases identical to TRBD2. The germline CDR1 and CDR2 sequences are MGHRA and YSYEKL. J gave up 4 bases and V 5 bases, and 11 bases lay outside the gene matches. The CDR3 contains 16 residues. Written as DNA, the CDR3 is TGCGCCAGCAGCAAACTGCCTAGCGGGACGGGAGAGACCCAGTACTTC. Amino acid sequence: CASSKLPSGTGETQYF.

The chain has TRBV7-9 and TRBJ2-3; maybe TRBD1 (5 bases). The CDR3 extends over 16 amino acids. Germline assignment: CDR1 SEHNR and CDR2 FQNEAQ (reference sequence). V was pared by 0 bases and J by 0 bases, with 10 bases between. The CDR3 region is CASSLAAGISTDTQYF. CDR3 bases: TGTGCCAGCAGCTTAGCGGCAGGGATAAGCACAGATACGCAGTATTTT.

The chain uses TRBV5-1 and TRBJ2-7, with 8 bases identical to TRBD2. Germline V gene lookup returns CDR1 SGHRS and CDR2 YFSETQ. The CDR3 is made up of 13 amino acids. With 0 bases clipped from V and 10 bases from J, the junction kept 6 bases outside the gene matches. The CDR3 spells CASSLGGSGDQYF. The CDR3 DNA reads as TGCGCCAGCAGCTTGGGGGGTAGCGGGGACCAGTACTTC.